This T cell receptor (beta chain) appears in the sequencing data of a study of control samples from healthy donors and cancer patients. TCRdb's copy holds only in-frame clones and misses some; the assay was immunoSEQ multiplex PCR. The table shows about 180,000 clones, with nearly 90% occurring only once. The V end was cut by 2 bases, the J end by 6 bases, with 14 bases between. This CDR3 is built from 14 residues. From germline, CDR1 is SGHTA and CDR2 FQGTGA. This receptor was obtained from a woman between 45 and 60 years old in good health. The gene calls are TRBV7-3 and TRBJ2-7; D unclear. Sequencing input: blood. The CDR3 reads CASSLFPASGEQYF. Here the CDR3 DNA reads TGTGCCAGCAGCTTATTCCCCGCTTCTGGCGAGCAGTACTTC.